These 25 T cell receptor beta chains share one sample of origin, sequenced in a study of T cells in tuberculosis. Sequenced by immunoSEQ multiplex PCR; TCRdb stores in-frame clones only, minus some. The data hold 29,000 or so clones, with 93% observed a single time. Sequenced material: PBMCs. These receptors were obtained from a donor between 10 and 35 years old with latent tuberculosis or without tuberculosis infection.

In its sample, this clone was seen a few times. The chain uses TRBV4-3 and TRBJ2-6, with a tentative D call TRBD2 (5 bases). The CDR3 is made up of 16 amino acids. V was cut by 0 bases and J by 0 bases, with 6 bases left in between. The germline gives CDR1 LGHNA, CDR2 YSLEER. The CDR3 sequence: CASSQEGSSGANVLTF. The DNA for the CDR3 is TGCGCCAGCAGCCAAGAGGGGAGCTCTGGGGCCAACGTCCTGACTTTC.

The V call is TRBV25-1, the J call TRBJ2-1, with 10 nucleotides matching TRBD1. The germline gives CDR1 MGHDK, CDR2 SYGVNS. The CDR3 is 18 amino acids. Trimming cost V 1 base and J 6 bases; bases outside gene matches: 12. The CDR3 region has the DNA TGTGCCAGCAGTGAATCAATAAGTGGGGACAGGGGTTTCAATGAGCAGTTCTTC. It translates to CASSESISGDRGFNEQFF.

The chain combines TRBV19 with TRBJ2-6; TRBD1 might be the D (6 bases). The germline gives CDR1 LNHDA, CDR2 SQIVND (reference sequence). Trimming removed 4 bases from V and 0 bases from J, with 13 bases in between. The CDR3 covers 17 residues. CDR3 in DNA: TGTGCCAGTAGTAAGGACAGTTCCTTCTCTGGGGCCAACGTCCTGACTTTC. It encodes CASSKDSSFSGANVLTF.

This clone has only one observation. The genes are TRBV5-8 and TRBJ2-4, with TRBD1 matching 8 bases. V shed 1 base, J shed 0 bases, and the junction held 9 bases outside the gene matches. CDR1 is SGHTS, CDR2 YDEGEE, per germline. This CDR3 has 18 residues. CDR3 in amino acids: CASSLFRGTGIAKNIQYF. In DNA, the CDR3 is TGTGCCAGCAGCTTGTTCCGAGGGACAGGCATAGCCAAAAACATTCAGTACTTC.

This chain joins TRBV6-6 and TRBJ2-1, with 7 bases fitting TRBD2. This CDR3 has 16 amino acids. V lost 0 bases to trimming and J lost 0 bases; unmatched junction nucleotides: 2. CDR1 is MNHNY, CDR2 SVGAGI, per germline (reference sequence). CDR3: CASSYSGGGSYNEQFF. CDR3 coding DNA: TGTGCCAGCAGTTACTCCGGCGGGGGCTCCTACAATGAGCAGTTCTTC.

This sequence joins TRBV30 and TRBJ1-2; D is unresolved. The CDR3 covers 15 residues. V dropped 0 bases and J dropped 2 bases, with 13 bases sitting between them. CDR1 is GTSNPN, CDR2 SVGIG, per germline (reference sequence). The DNA of the CDR3 is TGTGCCTGGAGTGTAAAGGGAGACCTGAACTATGGCTACACCTTC. It is translated as CAWSVKGDLNYGYTF.

The rearrangement links TRBV19 to TRBJ1-4; 11 bases are shared with TRBD1. The V gene's germline CDR1 is LNHDA and CDR2 SQIVND (reference sequence). The length of the CDR3 is 15 residues. V trimming: 5 bases; J trimming: 5 bases; junction bases outside the gene matches: 4. The CDR3 sequence is CASSDRDRGNEKLFF. The CDR3 bases are TGTGCCAGTAGTGATCGGGACAGGGGGAATGAAAAACTGTTTTTT.

V is TRBV19 and J is TRBJ1-2, with no clear D. Germline CDR1 reads LNHDA; CDR2 reads SQIVND (reference sequence). The V end lost 8 bases, the J end lost 4 bases, and 14 bases lay between the germline ends. The CDR3 length is 13 residues. The CDR3 loop reads CASVAGAAYGYTF. The CDR3 bases are TGTGCCAGTGTGGCGGGTGCTGCCTATGGCTACACCTTC.

The chain is built from TRBV5-4 and TRBJ1-3, with no clear D. The V gene's germline CDR1 is SGHNT and CDR2 YYREEE (reference sequence). This CDR3 is 15 amino acids long. Trimming cost V 2 bases and J 2 bases, with 11 bases left between them. In DNA, the CDR3 is TGTGCCAGCAGCTTAAATCTAGAGACTGGAAACACCATATATTTT. Amino acid sequence: CASSLNLETGNTIYF.

The rearrangement joins TRBV30 to TRBJ2-1, with D possibly matching TRBD2 (5 bases). The CDR3 covers 14 residues. Germline loops: CDR1 GTSNPN, CDR2 SVGIG (reference sequence). With 5 bases removed from V and 0 bases from J, the gap between germline ends came to 11 bases. In DNA, the CDR3 is TGTGCCTGGGCGGACTGGACCTCCTACAATGAGCAGTTCTTC. Its translation: CAWADWTSYNEQFF.

The chain uses TRBV7-9 and TRBJ1-3, with TRBD1 identical over 7 bases. Germline V CDR1 and CDR2: SEHNR, FQNEAQ (reference sequence). V gave up 7 bases and J gave up 0 bases; unmatched junction bases: 12. The CDR3 has 17 residues. The CDR3 loop is CASTLPRTGDSGNTIYF. CDR3 DNA sequence: TGTGCCAGCACCCTCCCCCGGACAGGCGACTCTGGAAACACCATATATTTT.

This rearrangement joins TRBV28 to TRBJ1-2, with D tentatively TRBD1 (6 bases). Trimming took 8 bases from V and 0 from J, leaving 19 bases between them. Germline loops: CDR1 MDHEN, CDR2 SYDVKM. CDR3 size: 16 residues. The CDR3 reads CASFGQSLLSNYGYTF. CDR3 in DNA: TGTGCCAGCTTTGGACAGAGCCTCCTTTCTAACTATGGCTACACCTTC.

This chain links TRBV2 with TRBJ2-7; TRBD1 might be the D (5 bases). The ends were cut back, 8 bases at V and 4 bases at J, with 12 bases in the middle. The V gene's germline CDR1 is SNHLY and CDR2 FYNNEI. This CDR3 has 12 amino acids. The DNA of the CDR3 is TGTGCCAGCGAGACCCCAGGGTACGAGCAGTACTTC. Its translation is CASETPGYEQYF.

The chain uses TRBV27 and TRBJ2-6; 7 bases fit TRBD2. Germline V CDR1 and CDR2: MNHEY, SMNVEV (reference sequence). This CDR3 has 16 residues. The ends lost 0 bases at V and 2 bases at J; junction bases unmatched: 1. The CDR3 DNA reads as TGTGCCAGCAGTTTATCTGGGGGGGCTGGGGCCAACGTCCTGACTTTC. Residues: CASSLSGGAGANVLTF.

The count of this clone is one. V gene TRBV5-1 combines with J gene TRBJ1-5, with D possibly TRBD1 on 5 matching bases. This CDR3 spans 15 amino acids. Deletions cut 0 bases from V and 7 bases from J, with 14 bases between. Germline-derived CDR1 and CDR2 are SGHRS and YFSETQ. CDR3 sequence reads: CASSLEGLPGQPQHF. DNA of the CDR3: TGCGCCAGCAGCTTGGAGGGATTACCAGGGCAGCCCCAGCATTTT.

This sequence joins TRBV27 and TRBJ1-5; the match to TRBD1 covers 9 bases. Losses at the gene ends were 4 bases for V and 3 bases for J; bases not matched to a gene: 16. Germline CDR1 and CDR2: MNHEY and SMNVEV (reference sequence). The CDR3 sequence is 19 residues long. The CDR3, as DNA: TGTGCCAGCAGTTCTCGATCTACTGGGACAGGGTTCTTCAATCAGCCCCAGCATTTT. Protein: CASSSRSTGTGFFNQPQHF.

The V gene is TRBV5-1, the J gene TRBJ2-7, with 7 nucleotides matching TRBD1. With V trimmed by 4 bases and J by 0 bases, 7 bases remained unmatched. The CDR3 contains 15 residues. Germline CDR1 SGHRS, CDR2 YFSETQ. This CDR3 is CASSPSTGNSYEQYF. The CDR3 DNA reads TGCGCCAGCAGCCCATCGACAGGGAACTCCTACGAGCAGTACTTC.

This sequence joins TRBV5-1 and TRBJ1-1; no firm D call. V was shortened by 9 bases and J by 0 bases, with 18 bases between the two germline ends. Germline-derived CDR1 and CDR2 are SGHRS and YFSETQ. The CDR3 contains 15 residues. For the CDR3, the DNA is TGCGCCAACTTCCCGGAGGCAAAGATGAACACTGAAGCTTTCTTT. It is translated as CANFPEAKMNTEAFF.

The chain couples TRBV28 to TRBJ1-4, with TRBD1 as a possible D gene (5 bases). Germline-derived CDR1 and CDR2 are MDHEN and SYDVKM. V lost 6 bases to trimming and J lost 3 bases, with 8 bases between them. CDR3 length: 13 residues. The CDR3 region is CASRTGSNEKLFF. The CDR3 bases are TGTGCCAGCAGAACAGGATCTAATGAAAAACTGTTTTTT.

This chain joins TRBV27 and TRBJ2-7; TRBD1 aligns across 7 bases. J lost 2 bases, V lost 5 bases, and 12 bases had no gene match. The V gene's germline CDR1 is MNHEY and CDR2 SMNVEV (reference sequence). The CDR3 has 16 residues. CDR3: CASSRYTGVTTYEQYF. DNA of the CDR3: TGTGCCAGCAGTCGCTACACAGGGGTAACGACCTACGAGCAGTACTTC.

V is TRBV27 and J is TRBJ2-3; 9 positions match TRBD2. Per the germline V gene, CDR1 is MNHEY and CDR2 is SMNVEV (reference sequence). The CDR3 is made up of 15 amino acids. Trimming removed 3 bases from V and 1 base from J; junction bases left unmatched: 2. The CDR3 region has the DNA TGTGCCAGCAGTTTCCAGCGGGAGGGCACAGATACGCAGTATTTT. This gives the protein CASSFQREGTDTQYF.

The chain recombines TRBV5-1 with TRBJ2-3; a possible D gene is TRBD1 (6 bases). In germline, CDR1 is SGHRS, CDR2 YFSETQ. This CDR3 has 14 amino acids. V was trimmed by 1 base and J by 0 bases, leaving 6 bases between them. The CDR3 loop reads CASSLTGSTDTQYF. Here the CDR3 DNA reads TGCGCCAGCAGCTTGACAGGGAGCACAGATACGCAGTATTTT.

V is TRBV28 and J is TRBJ2-1; D possibly corresponds to TRBD2 (6 bases). V lost 1 base to trimming and J lost 0 bases, with 10 bases between them. The CDR3 contains 16 residues. Germline V gives CDR1 MDHEN, CDR2 SYDVKM. The chain's CDR3 is CASSLFGGNSYNEQFF. CDR3 DNA: TGTGCCAGCAGTTTATTTGGCGGGAACTCCTACAATGAGCAGTTCTTC.

The chain employs TRBV5-1 and TRBJ2-1; TRBD2 agrees at 8 bases. CDR1 SGHRS and CDR2 YFSETQ come from the germline V gene. The CDR3 has 16 residues. J lost 3 bases, V lost 3 bases, and 8 bases had no gene match. CDR3 sequence reads: CASSSPLAGLYNEQFF. In DNA form, the CDR3 reads TGCGCCAGCAGCTCACCGCTAGCGGGCCTCTACAATGAGCAGTTCTTC.

The rearrangement links TRBV29-1 to TRBJ1-2; no clear D. The CDR3 consists of 14 residues. Germline CDR1 reads SQVTM; CDR2 reads ANQGSEA. V was pared by 3 bases and J by 0 bases, with 11 bases between. The CDR3 sequence: CSVEPQVPNYGYTF. The DNA of the CDR3 is TGCAGCGTTGAGCCGCAGGTGCCTAACTATGGCTACACCTTC.